A single sample is the source of the 25 T cell receptor beta chains below, sequenced in a study of T cells in localized non-small cell lung cancer. Produced via immunoSEQ multiplex PCR; TCRdb's table is partial and in-frame only. The table lists 15,000 to 20,000 clones, roughly 89% of them singletons. The source was peripheral blood mononuclear cells, collected before any cancer treatment. The source of these receptors is a woman aged 40-70 years with stage III lung adenocarcinoma.

The rearrangement links TRBV5-1 to TRBJ1-2; TRBD1 might be the D (6 bases). Germline V gives CDR1 SGHRS, CDR2 YFSETQ. The V end was cut by 5 bases, the J end by 4 bases, with 12 bases between. The CDR3 spans 13 residues. In DNA form, the CDR3 reads TGCGCCAGCAGTCGGGGGGCTCCCTATGGCTACACCTTC. Translating it yields CASSRGAPYGYTF.

This chain links TRBV7-2 with TRBJ1-2; D gene ambiguous. The CDR3 covers 15 residues. Trimming took 6 bases from V and 2 from J, leaving 16 bases between them. Germline values: CDR1 SGHTA, CDR2 FQGNSA. CDR3 amino acids: CASSFSSTTNYGYTF. In nucleotides, the CDR3 is TGTGCCAGCAGTTTCAGTTCCACAACAAACTATGGCTACACCTTC.

This clone was observed a few times. The chain employs TRBV5-1 and TRBJ2-3; 13 bases align to TRBD2. This CDR3 is 17 amino acids long. CDR1 SGHRS and CDR2 YFSETQ come from the germline V gene. The trim removed 4 bases at V and 0 bases at J, leaving 5 bases unmatched. In DNA form, the CDR3 reads TGCGCCAGCAGCCGGGGACTAGCGGGGCCTAGCACAGATACGCAGTATTTT. The encoded protein is CASSRGLAGPSTDTQYF.

This rearrangement joins TRBV4-2 to TRBJ2-5; 7 bases are a match to TRBD1. The CDR3 length is 15 residues. Trimming at V came to 0 bases and at J to 5 bases, leaving 6 bases not matched to a gene. Germline CDR1 is LGHNA and CDR2 is YNFKEQ. This CDR3 reads CASSQDRDSWETQYF. The CDR3, as DNA: TGTGCCAGCAGCCAAGACCGGGACAGTTGGGAGACCCAGTACTTC.

The V gene is TRBV2, the J gene TRBJ1-1, with D tentatively TRBD1 (5 bases). Germline lookup yields CDR1 SNHLY and CDR2 FYNNEI. Deletions cut 7 bases from V and 4 bases from J, with 16 bases between. The CDR3 covers 14 residues. The CDR3 coding sequence is TGTGCCAGCACTTGGGACGCCTTGAGCACTGAAGCTTTCTTT. Translation gives CASTWDALSTEAFF.

The chain recombines TRBV5-1 with TRBJ2-5, with D possibly matching TRBD1 (6 bases). CDR1 and CDR2 (germline): SGHRS, YFSETQ. V lost 2 bases and J 0 bases, leaving 8 bases between the germline ends. The CDR3 loop spans 14 amino acids. This CDR3 reads CASSFGQYQETQYF. The CDR3 nucleotides are TGCGCCAGCAGCTTTGGACAGTACCAAGAGACCCAGTACTTC.

This sequence joins TRBV28 and TRBJ1-1; 8 bases line up with TRBD1. V gave up 1 base and J gave up 8 bases; unmatched junction bases: 3. CDR3 size: 13 residues. Germline CDR1 is MDHEN and CDR2 is SYDVKM. The CDR3, as DNA: TGTGCCAGCAGTTTATCCGGGACAGGAGAAGCTTTCTTT. This codes for CASSLSGTGEAFF. The complete variable domain, with remaining parts taken from reference TRBV28 and TRBJ1-1, reads DVKVTQSSRYLVKRTGEKVFLECVQDMDHENMFWYRQDPGLGLRLIYFSYDVKMKEKGDIPEGYSVSREKKERFSLILESASTNQTSMYLCASSLSGTGEAFFGQGTRLTVV.

The V and J genes are TRBV7-2 and TRBJ2-2; D is unresolved. The CDR3 extends over 13 amino acids. The germline V gene encodes CDR1 SGHTA and CDR2 FQGNSA. Deletions cut 6 bases from V and 4 bases from J, with 9 bases between. The DNA of the CDR3 is TGTGCCAGCAGGTGGGCATTCACCGGGGAGCTGTTTTTT. Translated: CASRWAFTGELFF.

This chain joins TRBV4-1 and TRBJ1-5, with D unclear. Germline CDR1 is MGHRA and CDR2 is YSYEKL. The CDR3 has 14 amino acids. The V and J ends lost 3 bases and 4 bases respectively, with 10 bases between them. The DNA of the CDR3 is TGCGCCAGCAGCCAGGGTATCACAAATCAGCCCCAGCATTTT. It encodes CASSQGITNQPQHF.

This rearrangement joins TRBV28 to TRBJ1-5; D uncertain. The CDR3 spans 14 residues. From germline, CDR1 is MDHEN and CDR2 SYDVKM. Trimming left V 4 bases short and J 0 bases short, with 7 bases between. CDR3 residues: CASSSSYSNQPQHF. The CDR3 DNA reads as TGTGCCAGCAGTTCCTCTTATAGCAATCAGCCCCAGCATTTT. Using reference TRBV28 and TRBJ1-5 for the parts outside the CDR3, the full variable domain is DVKVTQSSRYLVKRTGEKVFLECVQDMDHENMFWYRQDPGLGLRLIYFSYDVKMKEKGDIPEGYSVSREKKERFSLILESASTNQTSMYLCASSSSYSNQPQHFGDGTRLSIL.

J is TRBJ2-3 and V is TRBV6-6; no definite D call. The germline V gene has CDR1 MNHNY and CDR2 SVGAGI (reference sequence). The CDR3 runs 16 residues. The V and J ends lost 0 bases and 3 bases respectively, with 13 bases between them. CDR3 loop: CASSYSGGRTTDTQYF. CDR3 DNA: TGTGCCAGCAGTTACTCAGGCGGCAGGACGACAGATACGCAGTATTTT.

The rearrangement uses TRBV7-2 and TRBJ2-3; unclear D gene. V lost 5 bases, J lost 9 bases, and 9 bases lay in between. Germline loops: CDR1 SGHTA, CDR2 FQGNSA. The CDR3 covers 11 residues. The CDR3 sequence is CASSPAGTQYF. In DNA, the CDR3 is TGTGCCAGCAGCCCCGCCGGGACGCAGTATTTT.

This chain links TRBV13 with TRBJ1-2, with 9 bases matching TRBD1. The CDR3 is 15 residues long. V dropped 5 bases and J dropped 4; count of bases not matched to a gene: 8. Germline-derived CDR1 and CDR2 are PRHDT and FYEKMQ (reference sequence). The DNA for the CDR3 is TGTGCCAGCAGCATAACCGGGACAGGGTCCTATGGCTACACCTTC. Translated: CASSITGTGSYGYTF.

The gene calls are TRBV30 and TRBJ2-7; D possibly matches TRBD1 or TRBD2 (5 bases each). The V end was cut by 3 bases, the J end by 2 bases, with 17 bases between. Germline-derived CDR1 and CDR2 are GTSNPN and SVGIG (reference sequence). This CDR3 has 15 amino acids. CDR3 loop: CAWSPWGRGTYEQYF. Here the CDR3 DNA reads TGTGCCTGGAGCCCCTGGGGACGGGGAACCTACGAGCAGTACTTC.

The V call is TRBV6-5, the J call TRBJ1-5; no clear D. Trimming pared 7 bases from V and 0 bases from J, leaving 13 bases between. There are 15 residues in the CDR3. Germline-derived CDR1 and CDR2 are MNHEY and SVGAGI. The CDR3 bases are TGTGCCAGCACCCCACAGAGCGATAGCAATCAGCCCCAGCATTTT. It specifies CASTPQSDSNQPQHF.

The chain has TRBV2 and TRBJ1-4; D might be TRBD1 (6 bases). CDR1 and CDR2 from the germline V gene are SNHLY and FYNNEI. Deletions cut 9 bases from V and 3 bases from J, with 11 bases between. The CDR3 contains 13 residues. The CDR3 sequence is CARGTGPNEKLFF. CDR3 nucleotide sequence: TGTGCCAGAGGAACAGGGCCTAATGAAAAACTGTTTTTT. Using reference TRBV2 and TRBJ1-4 for the parts outside the CDR3, the full variable domain is EPEVTQTPSHQVTQMGQEVILRCVPISNHLYFYWYRQILGQKVEFLVSFYNNEISEKSEIFDDQFSVERPDGSNFTLKIRSTKLEDSAMYFCARGTGPNEKLFFGSGTQLSVL.

The CDR3 DNA reads as TGTGCCAGCAGTTTAGGCAGGGCAAGGACCGGGGAGCTGTTTTTT. Translating gives CASSLGRARTGELFF. The J gene is TRBJ2-2, the V gene TRBV28; D is possibly TRBD1 (5 bases). The germline V and J ends were trimmed by 2 bases and 5 bases, with 12 bases remaining between them. CDR1 and CDR2 from the germline V gene are MDHEN and SYDVKM. The CDR3 totals 15 residues. Variable domain in full (rest from reference TRBV28 and TRBJ2-2): DVKVTQSSRYLVKRTGEKVFLECVQDMDHENMFWYRQDPGLGLRLIYFSYDVKMKEKGDIPEGYSVSREKKERFSLILESASTNQTSMYLCASSLGRARTGELFFGEGSRLTVL.

The chain carries TRBV5-6 and TRBJ1-1; TRBD1 is a possible D gene (5 bases). Trimming removed 1 base at V and 3 bases at J, with 10 bases between. CDR1 and CDR2 (germline): SGHDT, YYEEEE. The CDR3 length is 14 residues. The CDR3 reads CASSLSRAYTEAFF. CDR3 in DNA: TGTGCCAGCAGCTTGTCCAGGGCTTACACTGAAGCTTTCTTT.

This sequence joins TRBV7-9 and TRBJ2-3, with 10 bases fitting TRBD1. The CDR3 loop spans 15 amino acids. The germline gives CDR1 SEHNR, CDR2 FQNEAQ (reference sequence). The junction had 3 bases not matched to a gene; V was cut back by 5 bases and J by 1 base. The CDR3 region has the DNA TGTGCCAGCAGCGTAGGACAGGGGGGCACAGATACGCAGTATTTT. The encoded protein is CASSVGQGGTDTQYF. The full variable domain, its missing parts supplied by reference TRBV7-9 and TRBJ2-3, is DTGVSQNPRHKITKRGQNVTFRCDPISEHNRLYWYRQTLGQGPEFLTYFQNEAQLEKSRLLSDRFSAERPKGSFSTLEIQRTEQGDSAMYLCASSVGQGGTDTQYFGPGTRLTVL.

The genes are TRBV27 and TRBJ1-1; D call uncertain. V was pared by 8 bases and J by 0 bases, with 10 bases between. Per the germline V gene, CDR1 is MNHEY and CDR2 is SMNVEV (reference sequence). The CDR3 has 13 residues. CDR3 region: CASSLALNTEAFF. CDR3 DNA sequence: TGTGCCAGCTCCTTGGCGCTGAACACTGAAGCTTTCTTT.

The chain carries TRBV18 and TRBJ1-6, with D possibly being TRBD1 (5 bases). The CDR3 sequence is 14 residues long. Germline CDR1 KGHSH, CDR2 LQKENI. V was pared by 6 bases and J by 7 bases, with 13 bases between. The CDR3 nucleotides read TGTGCCAGCTCGTATTCGGGGGGGAATTCACCCCTCCACTTT. Protein product: CASSYSGGNSPLHF.

The chain employs TRBV28 and TRBJ1-2; D remains ambiguous. Deletions cut 2 bases from V and 1 base from J, with 11 bases between. The CDR3 has 15 amino acids. Germline CDR1 and CDR2: MDHEN and SYDVKM. CDR3 sequence: CASSLDLGSNYGYTF. CDR3 bases: TGTGCCAGCAGTTTAGATTTGGGCAGTAACTATGGCTACACCTTC.

The sample holds a few counts of this clone. The chain couples TRBV4-1 to TRBJ1-1; TRBD1 is a possible D gene (5 bases). CDR3 length: 14 residues. The V and J ends lost 5 bases and 0 bases respectively, with 10 bases between them. The germline V gene has CDR1 MGHRA and CDR2 YSYEKL. In nucleotides, the CDR3 is TGCGCCAGCAGCTCAGGGATCATGAACACTGAAGCTTTCTTT. Protein product: CASSSGIMNTEAFF.

This chain uses TRBV2 with TRBJ1-6; D unresolved. The CDR3 has 15 amino acids. Per the germline V gene, CDR1 is SNHLY and CDR2 is FYNNEI. The germline V and J ends were trimmed by 3 bases and 10 bases, with 16 bases remaining between them. The CDR3 DNA reads as TGTGCCAGCAGTGATGGTCGGGGATCATACTCACCCCTCCACTTT. It translates to CASSDGRGSYSPLHF.

The chain is built from TRBV7-6 and TRBJ2-6; D is ambiguous. The CDR3 sequence is 13 residues long. CDR1 and CDR2 (germline): SGHVS, FNYEAQ. Trimming took off 3 bases at V and 1 base at J, with 1 base between the two ends. CDR3 nucleotide sequence: TGTGCCAGCAGCTTTTCTGGGGCCAACGTCCTGACTTTC. Its protein is CASSFSGANVLTF. Filled out from reference TRBV7-6 and TRBJ2-6, the complete variable domain reads GAGVSQSPRYKVTKRGQDVALRCDPISGHVSLYWYRQALGQGPEFLTYFNYEAQQDKSGLPNDRFSAERPEGSISTLTIQRTEQRDSAMYRCASSFSGANVLTFGAGSRLTVL.